A selection of T cell receptor beta chains follows, all from one sample in a study of graft-versus-host responses after intestinal transplantation. TCRdb's table, derived via immunoSEQ multiplex PCR, lists solely in-frame clones and lacks some. Found here are fewer than 120,000 clones, 90% to 95% of them singletons; the top ten hold about 0.54%. These TCRs are of unknown antigen specificity. Sample: unstimulated CD8+ T cells sorted from spleen or lymph node cells, taken before intestinal transplant. The origin of the receptors is a human donor who received an intestinal transplant. The CDR3 runs from the conserved cysteine through the conserved F or W. The D gene is left open where the match is weak. Clone size is given for some rows only: seen once, a few or many times, or a class if the clone is expanded.

D gene: .
clone size: .
J gene: TRBJ1-2
CDR3 length: 14
V gene: TRBV6-1
CDR3 protein: CASSERSLAGGYTF
CDR3 DNA: TGTGCCAGCAGTGAAAGGTCCCTCGCGGGTGGCTACACCTTC

D gene: TRBD2
clone size: .
J gene: TRBJ2-1
CDR3 length: 19
V gene: TRBV5-1
CDR3 protein: CASSLVPSFLAGADNEQFF
CDR3 DNA: TGCGCCAGCAGCTTGGTCCCGAGTTTCCTAGCGGGAGCGGACAATGAGCAGTTCTTC

D gene: .
clone size: .
J gene: TRBJ2-3
CDR3 length: 15
V gene: TRBV5-1
CDR3 protein: CASSWQARRGDTQYF
CDR3 DNA: TGCGCCAGCAGCTGGCAGGCCCGAAGGGGGGATACGCAGTATTTT

D gene: TRBD2
clone size: .
J gene: TRBJ2-1
CDR3 length: 16
V gene: TRBV5-1
CDR3 protein: CASSPKLARRGDEQFF
CDR3 DNA: TGCGCCAGCAGCCCCAAGCTAGCCAGACGGGGGGATGAGCAGTTCTTC

D gene: .
clone size: .
J gene: TRBJ2-1
CDR3 length: 10
V gene: TRBV28
CDR3 protein: CASSLDEQFF
CDR3 DNA: TGTGCCAGCAGTTTAGATGAGCAGTTCTTC

D gene: TRBD1
clone size: .
J gene: TRBJ2-5
CDR3 length: 15
V gene: TRBV27
CDR3 protein: CASSLDRALQETQYF
CDR3 DNA: TGTGCCAGCAGTTTAGACAGGGCTCTACAAGAGACCCAGTACTTC

D gene: .
clone size: .
J gene: TRBJ1-1
CDR3 length: 13
V gene: TRBV11-2
CDR3 protein: CASRLTGSPEAFF
CDR3 DNA: TGTGCCAGCAGATTAACGGGGTCCCCTGAAGCTTTCTTT

D gene: .
clone size: .
J gene: TRBJ2-1
CDR3 length: 15
V gene: TRBV10-1
CDR3 protein: CASSGGVTRGNEQFF
CDR3 DNA: TGCGCCAGCAGTGGCGGGGTGACTAGGGGGAATGAGCAGTTCTTC

D gene: .
clone size: .
J gene: TRBJ2-7
CDR3 length: 10
V gene: TRBV30
CDR3 protein: CAWIIYEQYF
CDR3 DNA: TGTGCCTGGATAATCTACGAGCAGTACTTC

D gene: TRBD2
clone size: .
J gene: TRBJ2-2
CDR3 length: 16
V gene: TRBV13
CDR3 protein: CASRTVAGAFSGELFF
CDR3 DNA: TGTGCCAGCAGGACGGTAGCGGGAGCGTTCTCCGGGGAGCTGTTTTTT

D gene: .
clone size: .
J gene: TRBJ2-7
CDR3 length: 14
V gene: TRBV27
CDR3 protein: CASSLDPDGYEQYF
CDR3 DNA: TGTGCCAGCAGTCTCGACCCCGACGGCTACGAGCAGTACTTC

D gene: TRBD1
clone size: .
J gene: TRBJ1-2
CDR3 length: 13
V gene: TRBV29-1
CDR3 protein: CSVEGTGDYGYTF
CDR3 DNA: TGCAGCGTTGAAGGGACAGGGGATTATGGCTACACCTTC

D gene: TRBD2
clone size: .
J gene: TRBJ2-4
CDR3 length: 16
V gene: TRBV7-9
CDR3 protein: CASSTYREGAKNIQYF
CDR3 DNA: TGTGCCAGCAGCACCTACCGGGAGGGGGCCAAAAACATTCAGTACTTC

D gene: TRBD1
clone size: .
J gene: TRBJ1-1
CDR3 length: 16
V gene: TRBV27
CDR3 protein: CASSLTGQGALTEAFF
CDR3 DNA: TGTGCCAGCAGTTTAACGGGACAGGGGGCGCTCACTGAAGCTTTCTTT

D gene: .
clone size: .
J gene: TRBJ2-5
CDR3 length: 11
V gene: TRBV5-1
CDR3 protein: CASSFGETQYF
CDR3 DNA: TGCGCCAGCAGCTTCGGAGAGACCCAGTACTTC

D gene: TRBD2
clone size: .
J gene: TRBJ2-7
CDR3 length: 14
V gene: TRBV6-4
CDR3 protein: CASSAQRGSYEQYF
CDR3 DNA: TGTGCCAGCAGTGCCCAGCGGGGCTCCTACGAGCAGTACTTC

D gene: .
clone size: .
J gene: TRBJ2-5
CDR3 length: 13
V gene: TRBV6-5
CDR3 protein: CASSYGGQETQYF
CDR3 DNA: TGTGCCAGCAGTTACGGGGGCCAAGAGACCCAGTACTTC

D gene: TRBD2
clone size: .
J gene: TRBJ2-7
CDR3 length: 15
V gene: TRBV7-7
CDR3 protein: CASSLLAGDGYEQYF
CDR3 DNA: TGTGCTAGCAGCTTACTAGCGGGAGATGGGTACGAGCAGTACTTC

D gene: .
clone size: .
J gene: TRBJ2-7
CDR3 length: 13
V gene: TRBV27
CDR3 protein: CASSLALEYEQYF
CDR3 DNA: TGTGCCAGCAGTTTAGCCCTTGAATACGAGCAGTACTTC

D gene: .
clone size: .
J gene: TRBJ2-7
CDR3 length: 13
V gene: TRBV19
CDR3 protein: CASSMWERNEQYF
CDR3 DNA: TGTGCCAGTAGTATGTGGGAAAGAAACGAGCAGTACTTC

D gene: TRBD2
clone size: .
J gene: TRBJ2-5
CDR3 length: 16
V gene: TRBV7-9
CDR3 protein: CASSPTVAGDRETQYF
CDR3 DNA: TGTGCCAGCAGCCCTACTGTGGCGGGAGATCGGGAGACCCAGTACTTC

D gene: .
clone size: .
J gene: TRBJ1-2
CDR3 length: 13
V gene: TRBV9
CDR3 protein: CASSPGGEYGYTF
CDR3 DNA: TGTGCCAGCTCCCCGGGGGGGGAGTATGGCTACACCTTC

D gene: .
clone size: few
J gene: TRBJ1-1
CDR3 length: 15
V gene: TRBV4-1
CDR3 protein: CASSQDHYGGDEAFF
CDR3 DNA: TGCGCCAGCAGCCAAGATCATTATGGGGGTGACGAAGCTTTCTTT

D gene: .
clone size: .
J gene: TRBJ2-1
CDR3 length: 15
V gene: TRBV9
CDR3 protein: CASSETGLIYNEQFF
CDR3 DNA: TGTGCCAGCAGCGAGACGGGACTTATCTACAATGAGCAGTTCTTC

D gene: .
clone size: .
J gene: TRBJ2-1
CDR3 length: 11
V gene: TRBV9
CDR3 protein: CASSVGDLQFF
CDR3 DNA: TGTGCCAGCAGCGTAGGGGACTTGCAGTTCTTC

D gene: .
clone size: .
J gene: TRBJ2-7
CDR3 length: 15
V gene: TRBV5-6
CDR3 protein: CASSHRSTATYEQYF
CDR3 DNA: TGTGCCAGCAGCCATCGCTCGACAGCGACCTACGAGCAGTACTTC

D gene: .
clone size: .
J gene: TRBJ2-7
CDR3 length: 13
V gene: TRBV29-1
CDR3 protein: CSVQGLEVYEQYF
CDR3 DNA: TGCAGCGTTCAGGGTCTTGAGGTCTACGAGCAGTACTTC

D gene: TRBD2
clone size: once
J gene: TRBJ2-1
CDR3 length: 16
V gene: TRBV4-1
CDR3 protein: CASSLASGTLSNEQFF
CDR3 DNA: TGCGCCAGCAGCCTTGCTAGCGGGACGCTATCCAATGAGCAGTTCTTC

D gene: .
clone size: .
J gene: TRBJ2-6
CDR3 length: 15
V gene: TRBV10-2
CDR3 protein: CASLSDYSGANVLTF
CDR3 DNA: TGCGCCAGCCTTTCGGACTACTCTGGGGCCAACGTCCTGACTTTC

D gene: TRBD2
clone size: .
J gene: TRBJ2-7
CDR3 length: 20
V gene: TRBV2
CDR3 protein: CASSEGEGQGPTFTFYEQYF
CDR3 DNA: TGTGCCAGCAGTGAGGGGGAGGGGCAGGGCCCGACCTTTACCTTTTACGAGCAGTACTTC

D gene: .
clone size: .
J gene: TRBJ2-3
CDR3 length: 14
V gene: TRBV29-1
CDR3 protein: CSVCPGSCTDTQYF
CDR3 DNA: TGCAGCGTTTGCCCAGGGTCCTGCACAGATACGCAGTATTTT

D gene: TRBD2
clone size: .
J gene: TRBJ2-1
CDR3 length: 14
V gene: TRBV5-1
CDR3 protein: CASSLGLAGDEQFF
CDR3 DNA: TGCGCCAGCAGCTTGGGATTAGCGGGAGATGAGCAGTTCTTC

D gene: .
clone size: .
J gene: TRBJ2-1
CDR3 length: 16
V gene: TRBV6-5
CDR3 protein: CASSWATGQPRDEQFF
CDR3 DNA: TGTGCCAGCAGTTGGGCAACCGGACAGCCGAGGGATGAGCAGTTCTTC

D gene: TRBD2
clone size: .
J gene: TRBJ2-7
CDR3 length: 16
V gene: TRBV5-6
CDR3 protein: CASSSGLAGGIYEQYF
CDR3 DNA: TGTGCCAGCAGCAGCGGACTAGCGGGAGGGATCTACGAGCAGTACTTC

D gene: .
clone size: .
J gene: TRBJ2-2
CDR3 length: 14
V gene: TRBV6-5
CDR3 protein: CASSYWDFTGELFF
CDR3 DNA: TGTGCCAGCAGTTACTGGGATTTTACCGGGGAGCTGTTTTTT

D gene: TRBD2
clone size: once
J gene: TRBJ2-1
CDR3 length: 16
V gene: TRBV27
CDR3 protein: CASSARVAGGVHEQFF
CDR3 DNA: TGTGCCAGCAGTGCGCGGGTAGCGGGAGGGGTTCATGAGCAGTTCTTC

D gene: .
clone size: .
J gene: TRBJ2-7
CDR3 length: 15
V gene: TRBV9
CDR3 protein: CASSVDGRGSYEQYF
CDR3 DNA: TGTGCCAGCAGCGTAGATGGGAGGGGGTCCTACGAGCAGTACTTC

D gene: TRBD2
clone size: .
J gene: TRBJ2-1
CDR3 length: 16
V gene: TRBV5-1
CDR3 protein: CASSSTSGRRFSEQFF
CDR3 DNA: TGCGCCAGCAGCTCGACTAGCGGGAGGCGGTTCAGTGAGCAGTTCTTC

D gene: TRBD2
clone size: .
J gene: TRBJ2-7
CDR3 length: 22
V gene: TRBV4-2
CDR3 protein: CASSPKDGPGTSGTLSSYEQYF
CDR3 DNA: TGTGCCAGCAGCCCCAAGGACGGACCCGGGACTAGCGGGACATTGAGCTCCTACGAGCAGTACTTC

D gene: .
clone size: .
J gene: TRBJ2-2
CDR3 length: 15
V gene: TRBV9
CDR3 protein: CASSVEGRSTGELFF
CDR3 DNA: TGTGCCAGCAGCGTAGAGGGACGAAGCACCGGGGAGCTGTTTTTT